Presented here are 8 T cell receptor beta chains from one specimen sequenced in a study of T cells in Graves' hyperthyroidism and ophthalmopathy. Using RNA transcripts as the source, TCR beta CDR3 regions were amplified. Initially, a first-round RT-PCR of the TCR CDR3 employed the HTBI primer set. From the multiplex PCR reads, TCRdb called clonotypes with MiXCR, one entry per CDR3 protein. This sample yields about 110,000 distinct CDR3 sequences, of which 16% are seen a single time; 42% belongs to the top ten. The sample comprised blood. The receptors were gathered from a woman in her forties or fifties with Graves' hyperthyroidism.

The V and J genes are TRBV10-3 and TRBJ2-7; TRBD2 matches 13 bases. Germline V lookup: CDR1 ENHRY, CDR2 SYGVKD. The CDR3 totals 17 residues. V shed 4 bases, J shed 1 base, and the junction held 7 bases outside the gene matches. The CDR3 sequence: CAISGRLAGGSSYEQYF. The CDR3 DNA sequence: TGTGCCATCAGTGGAAGACTAGCGGGGGGATCTTCCTACGAGCAGTACTTC.

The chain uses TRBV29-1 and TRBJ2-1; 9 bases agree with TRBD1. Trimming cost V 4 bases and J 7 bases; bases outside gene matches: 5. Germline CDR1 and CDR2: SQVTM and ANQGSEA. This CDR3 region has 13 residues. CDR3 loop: CSVGDRAGNEQFF. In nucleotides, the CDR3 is TGCAGCGTTGGGGACAGGGCGGGGAATGAGCAGTTCTTC.

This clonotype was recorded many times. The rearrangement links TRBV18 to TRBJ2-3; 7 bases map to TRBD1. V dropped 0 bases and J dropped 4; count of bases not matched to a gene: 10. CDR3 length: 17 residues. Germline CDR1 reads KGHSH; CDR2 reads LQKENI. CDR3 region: CASSPPRGQPGADTQYF. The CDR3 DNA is TGTGCCAGCTCACCACCTCGGGGACAGCCAGGGGCAGATACGCAGTATTTT.

The CDR3 coding sequence is TGCAGCGTTCCTCGGGACCCCGTCCTCCATGAGCAGTTCTTC. Amino acid sequence: CSVPRDPVLHEQFF. The chain has TRBV29-1 and TRBJ2-1, with D perhaps TRBD1 or TRBD2 (5 bases each). The CDR3 has 14 residues. Trimming left V 5 bases short and J 8 bases short, with 19 bases between. Germline V gives CDR1 SQVTM, CDR2 ANQGSEA.

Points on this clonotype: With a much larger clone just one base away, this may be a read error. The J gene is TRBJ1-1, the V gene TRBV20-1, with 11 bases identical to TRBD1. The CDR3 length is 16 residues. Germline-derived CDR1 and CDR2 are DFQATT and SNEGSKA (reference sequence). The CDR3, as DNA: TGCAGTACTAGAGAAAGGACAGGGGGCTTTGGGACTGAAGCTTTCTTT. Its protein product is CSTRERTGGFGTEAFF.

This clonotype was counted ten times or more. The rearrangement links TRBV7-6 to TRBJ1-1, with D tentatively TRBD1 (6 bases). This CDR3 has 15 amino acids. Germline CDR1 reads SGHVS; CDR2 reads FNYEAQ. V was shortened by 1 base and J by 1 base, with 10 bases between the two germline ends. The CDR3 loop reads CASSLEGGGNTEAFF. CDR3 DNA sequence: TGTGCCAGCAGCTTAGAGGGGGGCGGGAACACTGAAGCTTTCTTT.

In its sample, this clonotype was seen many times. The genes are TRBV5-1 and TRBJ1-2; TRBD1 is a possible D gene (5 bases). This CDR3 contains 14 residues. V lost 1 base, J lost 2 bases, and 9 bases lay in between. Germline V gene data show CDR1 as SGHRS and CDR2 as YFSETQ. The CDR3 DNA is TGCGCCAGCAGCTTGATAAGACAGAACTATGGCTACACCTTC. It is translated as CASSLIRQNYGYTF.

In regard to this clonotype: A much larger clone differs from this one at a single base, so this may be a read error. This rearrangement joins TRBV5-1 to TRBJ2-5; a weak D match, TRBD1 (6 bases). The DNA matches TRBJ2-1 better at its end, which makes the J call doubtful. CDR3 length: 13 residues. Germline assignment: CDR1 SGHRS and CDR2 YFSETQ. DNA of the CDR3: TGCGCCAGCAGCTCAGGGGTAGTTGAGACCCAGTTCTTC. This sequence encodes CASSSGVVETQFF.